The present T cell receptor (beta chain) was sequenced within a study of sequential checkpoint blockade in melanoma. About the research overall: Patients were randomized 1:1 to nivolumab-then-ipilimumab or ipilimumab-then-nivolumab first-line.

Treatment meaning: randomized to nivolumab then ipilimumab (arm A) or the reverse (arm B). None of the patients previously received DNA-damaging chemotherapy. This clone ranks as large. V lost 1 base and J lost 4; bases outside the gene matches: 8. Germline CDR1 is KGHSH and CDR2 is LQKENI. The CDR3 totals 17 residues. TCRdb's copy holds only in-frame clones and misses some; the assay was immunoSEQ multiplex PCR. The repertoire holds roughly 9,600 clones, about 26% seen once, with 20% in the top ten. V is TRBV18 and J is TRBJ2-2; 8 bases are shared with TRBD1. The source material was tumor tissue (inferred from file names), sampled from a patient given nivolumab and ipilimumab in sequence. The TCR comes from a human donor with melanoma. This CDR3 reads CASSPRGQGRFTGELFF. Here the CDR3 DNA reads TGTGCCAGCTCACCACGAGGACAGGGAAGGTTCACCGGGGAGCTGTTTTTT.